A single sample is the source of the 9 T cell receptor beta chains below, sequenced in a study of spatial heterogeneity in lung cancer. Time point meaning: sample taken at primary tumor resection. Whole RNA, which was extracted from tumor, nontumor lung tissue or frozen PBMC, was sequenced without any cell sorting. TCRdb redid the calling of the 5' RACE reads with MiXCR, one entry per CDR3 protein. The data hold 80,000 to 95,000 distinct CDR3 sequences, with roughly 9.5% observed a single time. The sequencing used PBMCs, collected at surgery. These receptors came from a male donor with early-stage non-small cell lung cancer.

The V gene is TRBV19, the J gene TRBJ2-2, with 7 bases that match TRBD2. Germline V gene data show CDR1 as LNHDA and CDR2 as SQIVND (reference sequence). The CDR3 is made up of 14 amino acids. V shed 6 bases and J 5 bases; nucleotides not matched to a gene: 6. The CDR3, as DNA: TGTGCCAGTAGGAGTCGGCGGGAGACCGGGGAGCTGTTTTTT. It translates to CASRSRRETGELFF.

The table lists this clonotype with many counts. The gene calls are TRBV29-1 and TRBJ2-5, with 11 bases matching TRBD1. Germline V gene data show CDR1 as SQVTM and CDR2 as ANQGSEA. J gave up 4 bases and V 5 bases, and 6 bases lay outside the gene matches. The CDR3 is 14 residues long. The CDR3 coding sequence is TGCAGCGTTCTTCGGACAGGGGGCGGAGAGACCCAGTACTTC. Protein: CSVLRTGGGETQYF.

This clonotype came up a few times. This chain uses TRBV5-1 with TRBJ2-6; 7 nucleotides line up with TRBD1. There are 16 residues in the CDR3. Germline assignment: CDR1 SGHRS and CDR2 YFSETQ. Trimming took 2 bases from V and 3 from J; bases not matched to a gene: 5. The CDR3 nucleotides read TGCGCCAGCAGCTTCGACAGGGCCAGTGGGGCCAACGTCCTGACTTTC. This codes for CASSFDRASGANVLTF.

The V call is TRBV28, the J call TRBJ2-3; 8 nucleotides line up with TRBD1. From germline, CDR1 is MDHEN and CDR2 SYDVKM. CDR3 length equals 13 residues. V was pared by 7 bases and J by 6 bases, with 6 bases of the junction left unmatched. In DNA, the CDR3 is TGTGCCAGCAATGACAGGGGCCAGGATACGCAGTATTTT. Translating gives CASNDRGQDTQYF.

J is TRBJ1-6 and V is TRBV21-1. TRBV21-1 is classified as a pseudogene. The CDR3 contains 12 residues. Here the CDR3 reads CASSNPNSPLHF. Written as DNA, the CDR3 is TGTGCCAGCAGCAACCCTAATTCACCCCTCCACTTT.

The chain is built from TRBV20-1 and TRBJ2-7; D possibly uses TRBD1 or TRBD2 (5 bases each). Deletions cut 3 bases from V and 1 base from J, with 7 bases between. Germline CDR1 and CDR2: DFQATT and SNEGSKA (reference sequence). The CDR3 has 12 residues. CDR3 protein: CSASEGSYEQYF. The CDR3 DNA follows: TGCAGTGCTAGTGAGGGGTCCTACGAGCAGTACTTC.

This clonotype has only a few counts. This chain uses TRBV24-1 with TRBJ2-1; no clear D. V was shortened by 5 bases and J by 8 bases, with 15 bases between the two germline ends. Germline CDR1 reads KGHDR; CDR2 reads SFDVKD. This CDR3 contains 14 residues. In DNA form, the CDR3 reads TGTGCCACCAGTGGAAAAGTAGGTGCGGATGAGCAGTTCTTC. The encoded protein is CATSGKVGADEQFF.

This chain links TRBV29-1 with TRBJ2-3; D perhaps matches TRBD1 (6 bases). V gave up 1 base and J gave up 2 bases, with 16 bases separating them. The germline CDR1 and CDR2 sequences are SQVTM and ANQGSEA. The CDR3 covers 16 residues. For the CDR3, the DNA is TGCAGCGTTGAAGGGGTCTGGGGGCGCGACACAGATACGCAGTATTTT. Amino acid sequence: CSVEGVWGRDTDTQYF.

This clonotype was found a few times. This chain uses TRBV29-1 with TRBJ1-5; the D is unclear. The CDR3 sequence is 11 residues long. The germline V gene encodes CDR1 SQVTM and CDR2 ANQGSEA. Trimming pared 4 bases from V and 3 bases from J, leaving 4 bases between. The chain's CDR3 is CSVGYNQPQHF. As DNA, the CDR3 is TGCAGCGTTGGTTACAATCAGCCCCAGCATTTT.